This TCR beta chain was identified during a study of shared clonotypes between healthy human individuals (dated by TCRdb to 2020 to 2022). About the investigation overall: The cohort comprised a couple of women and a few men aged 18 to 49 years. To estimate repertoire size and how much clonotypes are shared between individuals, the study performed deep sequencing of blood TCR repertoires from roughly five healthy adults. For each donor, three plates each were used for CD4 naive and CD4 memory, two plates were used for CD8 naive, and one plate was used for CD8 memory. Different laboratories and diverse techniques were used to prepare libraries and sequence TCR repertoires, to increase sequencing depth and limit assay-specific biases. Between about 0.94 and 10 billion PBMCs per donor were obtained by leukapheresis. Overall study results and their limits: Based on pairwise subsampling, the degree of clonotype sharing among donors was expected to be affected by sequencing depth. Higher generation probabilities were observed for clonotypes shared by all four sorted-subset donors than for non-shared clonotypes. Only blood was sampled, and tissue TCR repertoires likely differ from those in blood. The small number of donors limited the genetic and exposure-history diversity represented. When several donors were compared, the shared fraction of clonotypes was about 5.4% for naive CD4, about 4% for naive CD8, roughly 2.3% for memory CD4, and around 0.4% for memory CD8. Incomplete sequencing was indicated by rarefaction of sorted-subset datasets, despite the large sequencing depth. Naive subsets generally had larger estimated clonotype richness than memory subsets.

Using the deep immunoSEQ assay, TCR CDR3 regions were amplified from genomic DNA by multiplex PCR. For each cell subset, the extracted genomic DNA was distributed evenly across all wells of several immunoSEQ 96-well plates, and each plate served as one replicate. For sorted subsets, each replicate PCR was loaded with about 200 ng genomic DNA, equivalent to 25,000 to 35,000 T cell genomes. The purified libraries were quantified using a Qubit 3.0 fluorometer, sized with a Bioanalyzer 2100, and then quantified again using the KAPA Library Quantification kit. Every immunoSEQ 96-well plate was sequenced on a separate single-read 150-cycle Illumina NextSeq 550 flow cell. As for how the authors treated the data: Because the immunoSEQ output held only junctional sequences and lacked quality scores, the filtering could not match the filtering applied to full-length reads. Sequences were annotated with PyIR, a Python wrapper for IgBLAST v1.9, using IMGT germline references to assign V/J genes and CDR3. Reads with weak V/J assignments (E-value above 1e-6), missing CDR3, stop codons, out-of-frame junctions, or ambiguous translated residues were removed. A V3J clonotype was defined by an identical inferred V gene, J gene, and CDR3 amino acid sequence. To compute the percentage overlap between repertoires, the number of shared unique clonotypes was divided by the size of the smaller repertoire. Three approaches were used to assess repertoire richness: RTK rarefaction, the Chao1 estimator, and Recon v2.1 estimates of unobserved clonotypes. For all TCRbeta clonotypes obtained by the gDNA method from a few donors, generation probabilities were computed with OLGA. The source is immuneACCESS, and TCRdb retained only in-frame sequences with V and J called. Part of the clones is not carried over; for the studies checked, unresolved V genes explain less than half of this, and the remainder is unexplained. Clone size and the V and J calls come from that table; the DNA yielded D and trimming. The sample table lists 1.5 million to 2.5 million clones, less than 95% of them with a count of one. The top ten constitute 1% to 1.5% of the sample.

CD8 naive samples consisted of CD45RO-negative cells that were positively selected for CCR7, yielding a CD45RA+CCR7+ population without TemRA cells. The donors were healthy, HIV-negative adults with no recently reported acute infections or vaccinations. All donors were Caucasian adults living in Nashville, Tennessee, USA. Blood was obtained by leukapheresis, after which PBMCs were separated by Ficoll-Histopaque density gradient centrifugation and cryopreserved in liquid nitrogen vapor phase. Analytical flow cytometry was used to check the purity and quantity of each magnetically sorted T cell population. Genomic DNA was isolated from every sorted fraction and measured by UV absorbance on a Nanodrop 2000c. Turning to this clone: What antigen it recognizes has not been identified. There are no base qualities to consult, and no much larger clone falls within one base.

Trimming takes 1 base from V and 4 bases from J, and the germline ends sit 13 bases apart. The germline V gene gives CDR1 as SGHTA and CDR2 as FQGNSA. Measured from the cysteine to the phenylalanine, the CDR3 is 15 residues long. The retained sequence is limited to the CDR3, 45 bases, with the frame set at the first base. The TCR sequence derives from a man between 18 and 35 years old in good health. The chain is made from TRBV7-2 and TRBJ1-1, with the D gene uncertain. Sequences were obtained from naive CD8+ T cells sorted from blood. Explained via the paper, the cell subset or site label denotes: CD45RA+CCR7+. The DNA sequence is TGTGCCAGCAGCTTAGAGGCAGTCGCCTTCACTGAAGCTTTCTTT. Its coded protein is CASSLEAVAFTEAFF.